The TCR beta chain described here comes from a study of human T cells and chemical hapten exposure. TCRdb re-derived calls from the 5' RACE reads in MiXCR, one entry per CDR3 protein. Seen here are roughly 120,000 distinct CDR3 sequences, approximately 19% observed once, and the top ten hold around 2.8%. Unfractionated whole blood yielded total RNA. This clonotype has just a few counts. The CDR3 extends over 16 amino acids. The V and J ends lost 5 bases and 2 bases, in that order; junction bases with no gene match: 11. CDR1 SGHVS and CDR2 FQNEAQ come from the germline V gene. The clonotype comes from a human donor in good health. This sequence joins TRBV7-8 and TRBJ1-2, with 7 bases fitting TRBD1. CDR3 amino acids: CASSLSAGGQNYGYTF. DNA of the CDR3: TGTGCCAGCAGCCTTAGTGCGGGGGGACAGAACTATGGCTACACCTTC.